A selection of T cell receptor beta chains follows, all from one sample in a study of blood T cells in healthy people across ages. TCRdb reprocessed the 5' RACE reads with MiXCR, giving one entry per CDR3 protein. This table holds 1,500,000 or so distinct CDR3 sequences, roughly two fifths found once. Specimen: blood. Receptor source: a woman under 30 in good health. Each CDR3 is given with its conserved first and last residue. D genes are given only for firm matches. Size tells how often a clone was seen (once, few, many) or the class of an expanded clone, and some rows leave it out.

d_call	v_call	j_call	clone_size	cdr3_aa	cdr3_nt
NA	TRBV20-1	TRBJ2-7	NA	CSAMLFYEQYF	TGCAGTGCTATGCTCTTCTACGAGCAGTACTTC
NA	TRBV12-3/TRBV12-4	TRBJ2-7	NA	CASSQGRDLFQQYF	TGTGCCAGCAGCCAAGGTCGGGACCTATTTCAGCAGTACTTC
TRBD1	TRBV11-2	TRBJ1-4	few	CASSQTGALNEKLFF	TGTGCCAGCAGCCAGACAGGGGCCCTAAATGAAAAACTGTTTTTT
NA	TRBV20-1	TRBJ1-2	NA	CSVLHPRDGYTF	TGCAGTGTTCTTCACCCGAGGGATGGCTACACCTTC
TRBD2	TRBV6-2/TRBV6-3	TRBJ2-1	NA	CASSYFGRAGANEQFF	TGTGCCAGCAGTTACTTCGGACGAGCGGGGGCCAATGAGCAGTTCTTC
NA	TRBV5-1	TRBJ2-1	NA	CASSLDHSHNEQFF	TGCGCCAGCAGCTTGGATCACAGTCACAATGAGCAGTTCTTC
TRBD1	TRBV2	TRBJ1-4	NA	CASEGQVNEKLFF	TGTGCCAGTGAGGGACAGGTTAATGAAAAACTGTTTTTT
NA	TRBV7-8	TRBJ2-5	few	CASSYASGAGQETQYF	TGTGCCAGCAGCTACGCTTCAGGGGCAGGTCAAGAGACCCAGTACTTC
NA	TRBV2	TRBJ2-3	NA	CASSEAIGDTQYF	TGTGCCAGCAGTGAAGCGATCGGAGATACGCAGTATTTT
TRBD2	TRBV7-2	TRBJ2-3	NA	CASSRLADTDTQYF	TGTGCCAGCAGTAGACTAGCCGACACAGATACGCAGTATTTT
NA	TRBV5-1	TRBJ1-1	NA	CASSLIPDLNTEAFF	TGCGCCAGCAGCTTGATCCCAGACCTGAACACTGAAGCTTTCTTT
TRBD2	TRBV4-3	TRBJ2-1	NA	CASSQDGTGTSGRREQFF	TGCGCCAGCAGCCAAGATGGGACCGGGACTAGCGGGAGACGGGAGCAGTTCTTC
NA	TRBV5-1	TRBJ1-2	NA	CASSIGQGLSGYGYTF	TGCGCCAGCAGCATCGGGCAGGGCCTCTCGGGCTATGGCTACACCTTC
NA	TRBV20-1	TRBJ1-1	NA	CSAARDWGTEAFF	TGCAGTGCGGCTCGGGACTGGGGCACTGAAGCTTTCTTT
TRBD2	TRBV10-3	TRBJ2-7	NA	CAVSESSGGSEQYF	TGTGCCGTCAGTGAGTCAAGCGGGGGCTCCGAGCAGTACTTC
TRBD1	TRBV7-2	TRBJ1-1	NA	CASSLPVLTGKGTEAFF	TGTGCCAGCAGTTTACCCGTCCTGACAGGGAAAGGGACTGAAGCTTTCTTT
NA	TRBV7-2	TRBJ1-2	few	CASSSLPTAYGYTF	TGTGCCAGCAGCTCGCTCCCTACAGCTTATGGCTACACCTTC
TRBD1	TRBV10-3	TRBJ2-7	few	CAISESQGAYEQYF	TGTGCCATCAGTGAGTCCCAGGGGGCCTACGAGCAGTACTTC
NA	TRBV4-3	TRBJ1-4	few	CASSQLGPEKLFF	TGCGCCAGCAGCCAACTCGGCCCTGAAAAACTGTTTTTT
TRBD1	TRBV4-2	TRBJ1-1	NA	CASSQFTGVTEAFF	TGTGCCAGCAGCCAATTCACAGGGGTGACTGAAGCTTTCTTT
TRBD1	TRBV5-1	TRBJ1-1	few	CASRQGRDEAFF	TGCGCCAGTAGACAGGGGCGGGATGAAGCTTTCTTT
NA	TRBV9	TRBJ2-4	NA	CASSVGQRDYDQYF	TGTGCCAGCAGCGTCGGACAGAGAGATTACGATCAGTACTTC
TRBD1	TRBV27	TRBJ2-7	few	CASRQTGGYEQYF	TGTGCCAGCAGGCAGACAGGGGGGTACGAGCAGTACTTC
NA	TRBV7-2	TRBJ2-5	NA	CASSKDRETQYF	TGTGCCAGCAGCAAAGATCGGGAGACCCAGTACTTC
TRBD1	TRBV4-2	TRBJ1-1	few	CASSQGTGGFGAFF	TGTGCCAGCAGCCAGGGGACAGGGGGCTTTGGCGCTTTCTTT
NA	TRBV27	TRBJ1-2	NA	CASSISGIYGYTF	TGTGCCAGCAGCATCTCCGGAATATATGGCTACACCTTC
TRBD1	TRBV5-1	TRBJ1-1	NA	CASSHRTGATPRNTEAFF	TGCGCCAGCAGCCACCGGACAGGGGCAACCCCCAGGAACACTGAAGCTTTCTTT
TRBD1	TRBV29-1	TRBJ1-2	few	CSVGDRDLGGYTF	TGCAGCGTCGGGGACAGGGATCTAGGTGGCTACACCTTC
NA	TRBV2	TRBJ1-2	NA	CASNPDGNYGYTF	TGTGCCAGCAACCCGGACGGAAACTATGGCTACACCTTC
NA	TRBV20-1	TRBJ2-5	NA	CSARGAGEETQYF	TGCAGTGCTCGGGGCGCAGGGGAAGAGACCCAGTACTTC
TRBD2	TRBV29-1	TRBJ2-1	NA	CSVASLLAGQPNEQFF	TGCAGCGTTGCGTCCCTCCTAGCGGGGCAACCCAATGAGCAGTTCTTC
NA	TRBV5-1	TRBJ1-6	NA	CASSLQTARSPRSPLHF	TGCGCCAGCAGCCTACAGACAGCCCGTTCTCCCCGTTCACCCCTCCACTTT
NA	TRBV11-2	TRBJ1-2	few	CASSTQRAVKYNYGYTF	TGTGCCAGCAGCACCCAACGGGCAGTCAAGTATAACTATGGCTACACCTTC
NA	TRBV18	TRBJ2-5	NA	CASSPEAGIRWTLYF	TGTGCCAGCTCACCAGAGGCCGGGATAAGGTGGACCCTGTACTTC